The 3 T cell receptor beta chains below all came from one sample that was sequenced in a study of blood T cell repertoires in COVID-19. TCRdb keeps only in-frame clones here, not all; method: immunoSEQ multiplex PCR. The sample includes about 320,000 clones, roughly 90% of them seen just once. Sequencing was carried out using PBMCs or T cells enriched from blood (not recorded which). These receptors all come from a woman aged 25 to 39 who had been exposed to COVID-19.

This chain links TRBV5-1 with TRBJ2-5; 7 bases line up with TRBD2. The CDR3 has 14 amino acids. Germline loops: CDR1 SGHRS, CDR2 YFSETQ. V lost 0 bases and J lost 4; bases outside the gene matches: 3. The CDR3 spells CASSLAGGTETQYF. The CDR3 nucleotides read TGCGCCAGCAGCTTGGCCGGGGGGACAGAGACCCAGTACTTC. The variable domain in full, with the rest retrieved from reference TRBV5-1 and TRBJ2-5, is KAGVTQTPRYLIKTRGQQVTLSCSPISGHRSVSWYQQTPGQGLQFLFEYFSETQRNKGNFPGRFSGRQFSNSRSEMNVSTLELGDSALYLCASSLAGGTETQYFGPGTRLLVL.

CDR3 sequence: CASSTTGGADYGYTF. CDR3 DNA sequence: TGCGCCAGCAGCACCACGGGGGGCGCGGACTATGGCTACACCTTC. The V call is TRBV5-1, the J call TRBJ1-2; the D gene is possibly TRBD1 (6 bases). Trimming left V 4 bases short and J 3 bases short, with 16 bases between. This CDR3 is 15 amino acids long. Per germline, CDR1 SGHRS and CDR2 YFSETQ.

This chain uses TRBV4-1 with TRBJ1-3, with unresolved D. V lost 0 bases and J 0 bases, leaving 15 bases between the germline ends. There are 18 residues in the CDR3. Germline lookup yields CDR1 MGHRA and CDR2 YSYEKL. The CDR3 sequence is CASSQERSHSISGNTIYF. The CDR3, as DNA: TGCGCCAGCAGCCAAGAACGGTCGCACTCGATCTCTGGAAACACCATATATTTT.